These 5 T cell receptor beta chains share one sample of origin, sequenced in a study of T cells after yellow fever vaccination. TCRdb recomputed calls from the 5' RACE reads with MiXCR, one row per CDR3 protein. The sample has 250,000 to 300,000 distinct CDR3 sequences, approximately 12% seen once. The sample was CD4+ T cells sorted from PBMCs, taken 45 days after the yellow fever booster vaccination. Receptors originate from a man under 40 who received the YFV17D yellow fever vaccine.

This clonotype was counted only a few times. The genes are TRBV20-1 and TRBJ1-6; 7 nucleotides agree with TRBD1. From germline, CDR1 is DFQATT and CDR2 SNEGSKA (reference sequence). V lost 3 bases and J lost 8; bases outside the gene matches: 7. The CDR3 has 14 residues. The CDR3 is CSASSEGADSPLHF. CDR3 nucleotide sequence: TGCAGTGCTAGTTCGGAGGGGGCGGATTCACCCCTCCACTTT.

This clonotype was counted between two and nine times. The chain couples TRBV20-1 to TRBJ2-5; 9 nucleotides line up with TRBD1. Germline CDR1 is DFQATT and CDR2 is SNEGSKA (reference sequence). The CDR3 covers 16 residues. V lost 1 base and J lost 5; bases outside the gene matches: 11. DNA of the CDR3: TGCAGTGCTAGAGCCGTGTCTGGACAGGGGCCCGAGACCCAGTACTTC. Amino acids: CSARAVSGQGPETQYF.

This clonotype was observed many times. DNA of the CDR3: TGCAGCGTTGCTGAACTAGCGGATACGCAGTATTTT. Its translation: CSVAELADTQYF. The J gene is TRBJ2-3, the V gene TRBV29-1; 7 bases map to TRBD2. J gave up 6 bases and V 4 bases, and 4 bases lay outside the gene matches. The CDR3 is made up of 12 amino acids. The V gene's germline CDR1 is SQVTM and CDR2 ANQGSEA.

J is TRBJ2-2 and V is TRBV12-3 or TRBV12-4; D tentatively reads TRBD1 or TRBD2 (5 bases each). The CDR3 runs to 14 residues. V lost 10 bases, J lost 5 bases, and 17 bases lay in between. The CDR3 reads CATSGAMRTGELFF. Here the CDR3 DNA reads TGTGCCACGTCCGGGGCAATGAGGACCGGGGAGCTGTTTTTT.

The chain employs TRBV6-1 and TRBJ2-3, with a possible D match to TRBD2 (6 bases). Germline-derived CDR1 and CDR2 are MNHNS and SASEGT. The CDR3 runs to 13 residues. V shed 5 bases and J shed 5 bases, with 11 bases lying between them. CDR3 in amino acids: CASSPFGRDTQYF. The CDR3 bases are TGTGCCAGCAGTCCGTTCGGGAGAGATACGCAGTATTTT.